Described below is a single T cell receptor (beta chain) sequence and its context. The data are from a study of blood T cell repertoires in COVID-19. Study-wide context: Sample material is recorded as cDNA or gDNA derived from T cells, B-cell-depleted T cells, or PBMCs.

The ends lost 10 bases at V and 2 bases at J; junction bases unmatched: 3. The CDR3 has 13 residues. The germline CDR1 and CDR2 sequences are MNHEY and SVGAGI. The repertoire was sequenced with immunoSEQ multiplex PCR; TCRdb's copy has only in-frame clones and lacks some. The sample carries approximately 76,000 clones, approximately 86% recorded once. Sequencing was performed on peripheral blood. The chain combines TRBV6-5 with TRBJ2-2; 8 positions match TRBD1. The clonotype originates from a woman aged 60 to 75 with acute or convalescent COVID-19. The CDR3 is CATRGLNTGELFF. In DNA, the CDR3 is TGTGCCACCAGGGGGCTCAACACCGGGGAGCTGTTTTTT.